This entry describes one T cell receptor beta chain. This sample was included in a study of T cells expressing NK-cell markers. Each CDR3 protein gets one entry in TCRdb, which reprocessed the 5' RACE reads and gives no DNA. Its clone listing holds 350,000 to 500,000 distinct CDR3 sequences. This CDR3 contains 12 residues. The germline CDR1 and CDR2 sequences are MGHRA and YSYEKL. The source of this sequence is a woman aged 18 to 75 in good health. The chain recombines TRBV4-1 with TRBJ2-1; checking the TCRdb D call of TRBD1 is not possible without DNA. Sequenced input: blood T cells: a sorted CD56 or NKG2C T cell subset, CD4+ or CD8+ T cells, or bulk PBMC T cells (not recorded which). The CDR3 loop is CASSQDGRGQFF.